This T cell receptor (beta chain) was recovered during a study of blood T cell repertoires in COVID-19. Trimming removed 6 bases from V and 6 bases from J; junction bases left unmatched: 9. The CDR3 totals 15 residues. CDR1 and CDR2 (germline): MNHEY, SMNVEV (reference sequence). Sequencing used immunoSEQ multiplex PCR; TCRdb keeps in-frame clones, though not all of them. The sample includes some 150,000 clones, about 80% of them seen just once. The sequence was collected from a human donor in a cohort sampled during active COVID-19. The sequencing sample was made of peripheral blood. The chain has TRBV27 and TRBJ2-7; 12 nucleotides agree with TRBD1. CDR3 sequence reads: CASRQGTGGFREQYF. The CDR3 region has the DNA TGTGCCAGCAGACAAGGGACAGGGGGCTTTCGCGAGCAGTACTTC.